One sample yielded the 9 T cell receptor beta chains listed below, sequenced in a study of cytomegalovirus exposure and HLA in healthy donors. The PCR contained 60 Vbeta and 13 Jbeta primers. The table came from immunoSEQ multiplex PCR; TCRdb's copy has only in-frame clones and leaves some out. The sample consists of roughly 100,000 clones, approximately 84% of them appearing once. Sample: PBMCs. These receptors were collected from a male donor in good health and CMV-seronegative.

This CDR3 is CASTDPGQATYNEQFF. The CDR3 DNA reads TGTGCCAGTACCGATCCGGGACAGGCTACCTACAATGAGCAGTTCTTC. The chain combines TRBV19 with TRBJ2-1; 8 bases map to TRBD1. The V and J ends lost 7 bases and 2 bases, in that order; junction bases with no gene match: 10. Germline CDR1 LNHDA, CDR2 SQIVND (reference sequence). The CDR3 runs to 16 residues.

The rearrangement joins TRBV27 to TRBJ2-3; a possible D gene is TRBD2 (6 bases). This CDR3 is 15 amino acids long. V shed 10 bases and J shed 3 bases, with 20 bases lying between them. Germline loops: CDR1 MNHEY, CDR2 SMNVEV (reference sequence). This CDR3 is CATQIGGMRTDTQYF. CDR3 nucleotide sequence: TGTGCCACCCAGATCGGCGGGATGAGAACAGATACGCAGTATTTT.

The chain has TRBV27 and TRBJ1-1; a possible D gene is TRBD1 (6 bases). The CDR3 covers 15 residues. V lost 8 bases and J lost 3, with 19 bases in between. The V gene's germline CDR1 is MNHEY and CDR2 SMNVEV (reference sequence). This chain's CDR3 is CASALGAGVDTEAFF. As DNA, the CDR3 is TGTGCCAGCGCCTTGGGGGCAGGGGTGGACACTGAAGCTTTCTTT.

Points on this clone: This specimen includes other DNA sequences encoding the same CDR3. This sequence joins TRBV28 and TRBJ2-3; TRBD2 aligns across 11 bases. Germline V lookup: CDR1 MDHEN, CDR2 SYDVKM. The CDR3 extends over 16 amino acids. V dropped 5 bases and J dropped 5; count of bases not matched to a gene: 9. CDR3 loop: CASSLTSGSGGDTQYF. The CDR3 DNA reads TGTGCCAGCAGTCTAACTAGCGGGAGCGGGGGAGATACGCAGTATTTT.

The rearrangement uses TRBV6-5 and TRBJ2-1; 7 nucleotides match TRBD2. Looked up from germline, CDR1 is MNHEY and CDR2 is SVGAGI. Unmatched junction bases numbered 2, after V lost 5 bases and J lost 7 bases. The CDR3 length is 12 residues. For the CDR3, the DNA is TGTGCCAGCAGTGCGGGGGAGAATGAGCAGTTCTTC. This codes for CASSAGENEQFF.

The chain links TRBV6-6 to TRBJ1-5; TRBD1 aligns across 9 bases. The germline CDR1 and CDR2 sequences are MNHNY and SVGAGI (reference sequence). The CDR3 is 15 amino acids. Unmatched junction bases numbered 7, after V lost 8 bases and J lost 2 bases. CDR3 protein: CASRDRVEGNQPQHF. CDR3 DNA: TGTGCCAGCCGGGACAGGGTGGAGGGCAATCAGCCCCAGCATTTT.

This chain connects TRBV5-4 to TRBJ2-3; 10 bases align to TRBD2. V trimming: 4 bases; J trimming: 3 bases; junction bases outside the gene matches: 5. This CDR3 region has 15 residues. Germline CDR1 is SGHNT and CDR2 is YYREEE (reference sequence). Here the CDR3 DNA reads TGTGCCAGCAGCGCCTCACTAGCGGGAACAGATACGCAGTATTTT. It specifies CASSASLAGTDTQYF.

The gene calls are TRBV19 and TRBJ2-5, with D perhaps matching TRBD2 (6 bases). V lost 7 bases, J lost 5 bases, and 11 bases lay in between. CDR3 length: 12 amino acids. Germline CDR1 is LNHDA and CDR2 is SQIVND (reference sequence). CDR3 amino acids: CASMGGLETQYF. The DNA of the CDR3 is TGTGCCAGTATGGGGGGTTTGGAGACCCAGTACTTC.

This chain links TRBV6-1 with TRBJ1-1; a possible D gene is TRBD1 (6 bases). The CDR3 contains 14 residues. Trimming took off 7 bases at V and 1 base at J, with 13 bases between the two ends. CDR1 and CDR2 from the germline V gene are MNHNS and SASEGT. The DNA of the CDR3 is TGTGCCAGCAACCTAGGGGGAGCGAACACTGAAGCTTTCTTT. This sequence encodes CASNLGGANTEAFF.